The source of this T cell receptor (beta chain) is a study of blood T cells in healthy people across ages. Findings of the study overall: Diversity of TCR beta per million T cells declined in a roughly linear way with age.

As concerns this clonotype: Antigen unknown.

CDR3 length equals 13 residues. Per germline, CDR1 MGHDK and CDR2 SYGVNS. The V gene lost 3 bases and the J gene lost 3 bases, with 8 bases spanning the gap. A sample-barcoded 5' primer and a J-beta primer mix were used in a second PCR of about 7 to 11 cycles. Each cDNA molecule was tagged by a template-switch adaptor with 12 random nucleotides. Each sample yielded at least 2.5 million CDR3-containing paired-end reads. TCRdb re-called the 5' RACE reads through MiXCR, storing one row per CDR3 protein. The sample has roughly 560,000 distinct CDR3 sequences, under 30% seen once; the top ten hold approximately 8.7%. This same sample was also taken into another study, of T cells of mothers and their children. From that study: Over 9.5 million reads per mother and roughly 3 million per child were obtained.

Input material: blood. The chain links TRBV25-1 to TRBJ1-2; unclear D gene. The TCR sequence derives from a boy younger than 18 in good health. The CDR3 region is CASSDPGYYGYTF. The CDR3 DNA reads TGTGCCAGCAGTGACCCGGGGTACTATGGCTACACCTTC.